The 29 T cell receptor beta chains below were found in one sample sequenced in a study of shared clonotypes between healthy human individuals. The method was immunoSEQ multiplex PCR; TCRdb's version includes in-frame clones alone and lacks a portion of them. The repertoire holds roughly 450,000 clones, with 79% as singletons. The sequenced sample was PBMCs. Receptor source: a woman aged 40-49 years in good health. Some clones in this sample may be carry-over from other donors' samples.

The chain carries TRBV28 and TRBJ2-1, with D unresolved. CDR1 is MDHEN and CDR2 is SYDVKM in the germline V gene. V lost 7 bases, J lost 7 bases, and 14 bases lay in between. The CDR3 consists of 13 residues. The CDR3 DNA is TGTGCCAGCACCAACCCGGCCGAGAATGAGCAGTTCTTC. Protein: CASTNPAENEQFF.

The rearrangement joins TRBV7-3 to TRBJ2-3, with D hard to call. This CDR3 comprises 13 residues. Germline CDR1 and CDR2: SGHTA and FQGTGA. Trimming pared 5 bases from V and 4 bases from J, leaving 10 bases between. The DNA of the CDR3 is TGTGCCAGCAGCGCCTCGGTGGCAGATACGCAGTATTTT. This codes for CASSASVADTQYF. Complete variable domain (other parts from reference TRBV7-3 and TRBJ2-3): GAGVSQTPSNKVTEKGKYVELRCDPISGHTALYWYRQSLGQGPEFLIYFQGTGAADDSGLPNDRFFAVRPEGSVSTLKIQRTERGDSAVYLCASSASVADTQYFGPGTRLTVL.

The chain employs TRBV11-2 and TRBJ1-4; D is unresolved. This CDR3 contains 14 residues. Germline CDR1 and CDR2: SGHAT and FQNNGV. V lost 4 bases to trimming and J lost 8 bases, with 14 bases between them. CDR3 bases: TGTGCCAGCAGCTCCCTGGCGGGGTTCGAAAAACTGTTTTTT. Protein: CASSSLAGFEKLFF.

As concerns this clone: Being one base from a much bigger clone, this may be a read error. This chain uses TRBV4-1 with TRBJ2-7; a weak D match, TRBD2 (7 bases). Germline V gene lookup returns CDR1 MGHRA and CDR2 YSYEKL. This CDR3 has 19 amino acids. The CDR3 region is CASSQAPPGAGAGLYEQHF. CDR3 in DNA: TGCGCCAGCAGCCAAGCCCCACCGGGGGCGGGAGCGGGACTATACGAGCAGCACTTC.

This clone was detected a few times. This sequence joins TRBV5-4 and TRBJ2-1; 12 nucleotides line up with TRBD2. After removal of 0 bases from V and 8 bases from J, the junction contained 0 bases not matched to a gene. This CDR3 is built from 14 residues. CDR1 is SGHNT and CDR2 is YYREEE in the germline V gene (reference sequence). As DNA, the CDR3 is TGTGCCAGCAGCTTGGGACTAGCGGGAGATGAGCAGTTCTTC. This translates into CASSLGLAGDEQFF.

V usage is TRBV7-9 and J usage is TRBJ1-1, with D maybe TRBD1 (5 bases). V was clipped by 4 bases and J by 10 bases, with 16 bases between them. The CDR3 extends over 13 amino acids. Germline V gene lookup returns CDR1 SEHNR and CDR2 FQNEAQ (reference sequence). CDR3 in DNA: TGTGCCAGCAGCTCAGGGAGTGTGAAGGGAGCTTTCTTT. Its protein product is CASSSGSVKGAFF.

This chain connects TRBV19 to TRBJ2-1; no reliable D call. Per the germline V gene, CDR1 is LNHDA and CDR2 is SQIVND (reference sequence). The length of the CDR3 is 15 residues. The ends were cut back, 1 base at V and 6 bases at J, with 13 bases in the middle. As DNA, the CDR3 is TGTGCCAGTAGTATAGTTTTCGGGTCGGGCAATGAGCAGTTCTTC. Its translation: CASSIVFGSGNEQFF. Variable domain in full (rest from reference TRBV19 and TRBJ2-1): DGGITQSPKYLFRKEGQNVTLSCEQNLNHDAMYWYRQDPGQGLRLIYYSQIVNDFQKGDIAEGYSVSREKKESFPLTVTSAQKNPTAFYLCASSIVFGSGNEQFFGPGTRLTVL.

This chain joins TRBV5-1 and TRBJ2-5; a weak D match, TRBD1 (6 bases). This CDR3 is 15 amino acids long. With 2 bases removed from V and 1 base from J, the gap between germline ends came to 12 bases. CDR1 is SGHRS, CDR2 YFSETQ, per germline. The CDR3 sequence is CASSLQGGSQETQYF. CDR3 sequence (DNA): TGCGCCAGCAGCTTACAGGGTGGGTCCCAAGAGACCCAGTACTTC.

CDR3 bases: TGCGCCAGCAGCCAAGATGAAGGGGAAAAACTGTTTTTT. It yields the protein CASSQDEGEKLFF. The chain combines TRBV4-1 with TRBJ1-4, with D unresolved. V was cut by 0 bases and J by 8 bases, with 7 bases left in between. Germline V lookup: CDR1 MGHRA, CDR2 YSYEKL. The length of the CDR3 is 13 residues.

V gene TRBV7-2 combines with J gene TRBJ2-1; TRBD2 aligns across 9 bases. Germline lookup yields CDR1 SGHTA and CDR2 FQGNSA. After removal of 4 bases from V and 7 bases from J, the junction contained 8 bases not matched to a gene. The CDR3 is 15 amino acids. The CDR3 sequence is CASSSRGSGGNEQFF. CDR3 DNA sequence: TGTGCCAGCAGCTCCCGTGGTAGCGGGGGTAATGAGCAGTTCTTC. Drawing the rest from reference TRBV7-2 and TRBJ2-1, the complete variable domain is GAGVSQSPSNKVTEKGKDVELRCDPISGHTALYWYRQSLGQGLEFLIYFQGNSAPDKSGLPSDRFSAERTGGSVSTLTIQRTQQEDSAVYLCASSSRGSGGNEQFFGPGTRLTVL.

This chain links TRBV28 with TRBJ1-5; D is unclear. The length of the CDR3 is 14 residues. CDR1 is MDHEN, CDR2 SYDVKM, per germline. Trimming shortened V by 5 bases and J by 0 bases, and 8 bases separated the two germline ends. This chain's CDR3 is CASSLEFSNQPQHF. CDR3 in DNA: TGTGCCAGCAGTCTCGAGTTTAGCAATCAGCCCCAGCATTTT.

This clone was counted only a few times. This sequence joins TRBV28 and TRBJ1-1; weak D call: TRBD1 (6 bases). The CDR3 is 17 residues long. CDR1 and CDR2 from the germline V gene are MDHEN and SYDVKM. V lost 5 bases and J lost 5, with 24 bases in between. As DNA, the CDR3 is TGTGCCAGCAGTCCGACTGCCCCGGTCAAGGGGGTGACTGAAGCTTTCTTT. Its translation: CASSPTAPVKGVTEAFF.

This chain links TRBV27 with TRBJ1-2; tentatively, D is TRBD1 (6 bases). V was shortened by 5 bases and J by 4 bases, with 14 bases between the two germline ends. Germline V gene sequence: CDR1 MNHEY, CDR2 SMNVEV (reference sequence). This CDR3 has 14 residues. DNA for the CDR3: TGTGCCAGCAGTGCCGACAGGTTCGGCTATGGCTACACCTTC. Its translation: CASSADRFGYGYTF.

V usage is TRBV4-1 and J usage is TRBJ2-1, with 12 positions matching TRBD2. Germline V gene lookup returns CDR1 MGHRA and CDR2 YSYEKL. CDR3 size: 20 residues. Germline trimming cut 3 bases from V and 3 bases from J; bases unmatched to any gene: 15. CDR3 residues: CASSHYWDRGLAGRYNEQFF. CDR3 DNA sequence: TGCGCCAGCAGCCACTATTGGGACAGGGGACTAGCGGGCCGCTACAATGAGCAGTTCTTC.

In its sample, this clone was seen once. This chain joins TRBV28 and TRBJ1-6; no clear D gene. Trimming cost V 7 bases and J 7 bases, with 11 bases left between them. CDR3 length: 13 residues. Per the germline V gene, CDR1 is MDHEN and CDR2 is SYDVKM. The CDR3 sequence: CASTKDGNSPLHF. For the CDR3, the DNA is TGTGCCAGCACCAAAGATGGGAATTCACCCCTCCACTTT.

The CDR3 loop is CASSRGDFHGEPQHF. The DNA for the CDR3 is TGTGCCAGCAGCAGGGGGGACTTCCACGGGGAGCCCCAGCATTTT. V usage is TRBV11-2 and J usage is TRBJ1-5, with D perhaps TRBD1 (6 bases). Deletions cut 5 bases from V and 8 bases from J, with 19 bases between. Germline CDR1 reads SGHAT; CDR2 reads FQNNGV. The CDR3 spans 15 residues.

The J gene is TRBJ1-1, the V gene TRBV5-1, with a weak D call TRBD1 (5 bases). V lost 1 base and J lost 8, with 15 bases in between. This CDR3 has 14 residues. Germline CDR1 and CDR2: SGHRS and YFSETQ. Here the CDR3 reads CASSLITGLEEAFF. The CDR3 DNA sequence: TGCGCCAGCAGCTTGATCACAGGACTTGAAGAAGCTTTCTTT.

The chain joins TRBV7-3 to TRBJ2-5; a possible D gene is TRBD2 (5 bases). V lost 2 bases to trimming and J lost 5 bases, with 15 bases between them. Germline V gene data show CDR1 as SGHTA and CDR2 as FQGTGA. This CDR3 is built from 15 residues. This CDR3 reads CASSLGPGVSETQYF. The CDR3 DNA is TGTGCCAGCAGCTTAGGCCCCGGGGTATCGGAGACCCAGTACTTC.

In this sample, this clone turned up a few times. V usage is TRBV5-4 and J usage is TRBJ2-7; 10 bases fit TRBD1. This CDR3 contains 16 residues. The trim removed 4 bases at V and 6 bases at J, leaving 13 bases unmatched. Germline values: CDR1 SGHNT, CDR2 YYREEE (reference sequence). The DNA for the CDR3 is TGTGCCAGCAGCCGAAATGGGGGACAGGGGTACGCCGAGCAGTACTTC. As protein: CASSRNGGQGYAEQYF.

This chain links TRBV5-1 with TRBJ2-7, with D possibly TRBD1 on 7 matching bases. The CDR3 covers 16 residues. The germline V gene has CDR1 SGHRS and CDR2 YFSETQ. V shed 3 bases and J shed 3 bases, with 19 bases lying between them. The CDR3: CASSSPGGRSDYEQYF. DNA of the CDR3: TGCGCCAGCAGCTCCCCAGGGGGGCGGTCAGACTACGAGCAGTACTTC. Variable domain in full (rest from reference TRBV5-1 and TRBJ2-7): KAGVTQTPRYLIKTRGQQVTLSCSPISGHRSVSWYQQTPGQGLQFLFEYFSETQRNKGNFPGRFSGRQFSNSRSEMNVSTLELGDSALYLCASSSPGGRSDYEQYFGPGTRLTVT.

CDR3 residues: CASSIATGGNTIYF. Written as DNA, the CDR3 is TGCGCCAGCAGCATTGCGACCGGTGGAAACACCATATATTTT. The chain couples TRBV5-1 to TRBJ1-3; no reliable D call. Germline CDR1 SGHRS, CDR2 YFSETQ. This CDR3 has 14 amino acids. V shed 4 bases and J shed 3 bases, with 11 bases lying between them.

V gene TRBV27 combines with J gene TRBJ2-3, with 8 bases fitting TRBD1. Germline assignment: CDR1 MNHEY and CDR2 SMNVEV (reference sequence). The CDR3 runs to 15 residues. Losses at the gene ends were 2 bases for V and 7 bases for J; bases not matched to a gene: 8. This chain's CDR3 is CASSLAQDRAHTQYF. Written as DNA, the CDR3 is TGTGCCAGCAGTTTAGCACAGGACAGGGCGCATACGCAGTATTTT.

The chain joins TRBV5-1 to TRBJ2-5; TRBD2 matches at 8 bases. Germline loops: CDR1 SGHRS, CDR2 YFSETQ. V gave up 0 bases and J gave up 5 bases; unmatched junction bases: 6. CDR3 length equals 15 residues. In DNA form, the CDR3 reads TGCGCCAGCAGCTTGGCGGGGACTAGGGGTGAGACCCAGTACTTC. Protein sequence: CASSLAGTRGETQYF.

This rearrangement joins TRBV10-2 to TRBJ2-5; D remains unclear. The germline V gene encodes CDR1 WSHSY and CDR2 SAAADI. Trimming stripped 8 bases from V and 1 base from J, with 8 bases between. The CDR3 loop spans 12 amino acids. The CDR3 here is CASHGSQETQYF. In DNA form, the CDR3 reads TGCGCCAGCCACGGGTCCCAAGAGACCCAGTACTTC.

The chain recombines TRBV19 with TRBJ2-1, with D unclear. Trimming stripped 1 base from V and 4 bases from J, with 8 bases between. The germline CDR1 and CDR2 sequences are LNHDA and SQIVND (reference sequence). There are 14 residues in the CDR3. CDR3 sequence: CASSIGPTYNEQFF. CDR3 coding DNA: TGTGCCAGTAGTATAGGCCCGACTTACAATGAGCAGTTCTTC.

In nucleotides, the CDR3 is TGTGCCATCAGTGCTAACACCGGGACCAGCGGGAGGGATACGCAGTATTTT. This gives the protein CAISANTGTSGRDTQYF. The J gene is TRBJ2-3, the V gene TRBV10-3, with TRBD2 identical over 9 bases. The CDR3 is 17 amino acids. V shed 4 bases and J 6 bases; nucleotides not matched to a gene: 14. Germline loops: CDR1 ENHRY, CDR2 SYGVKD.

The chain is built from TRBV5-4 and TRBJ2-7, with 11 positions matching TRBD2. The CDR3 sequence is 14 residues long. Germline loops: CDR1 SGHNT, CDR2 YYREEE (reference sequence). V lost 7 bases, J lost 2 bases, and 5 bases stayed unmatched. CDR3 protein: CASGPTSGAYEQYF. The CDR3 DNA reads as TGTGCCAGCGGGCCGACTAGCGGGGCCTACGAGCAGTACTTC.

The CDR3 loop is CASSIAAGGITYEQYF. CDR3 DNA: TGTGCCAGTAGTATAGCCGCAGGGGGCATAACCTACGAGCAGTACTTC. The chain joins TRBV19 to TRBJ2-7; TRBD1 aligns across 8 bases. The CDR3 has 16 amino acids. Germline V gives CDR1 LNHDA, CDR2 SQIVND (reference sequence). J was trimmed by 2 bases and V by 1 base; bases with no gene match: 7.

The V call is TRBV28, the J call TRBJ2-7; D unclear. CDR3 size: 12 residues. Germline V gene lookup returns CDR1 MDHEN and CDR2 SYDVKM. Trimming left V 7 bases short and J 3 bases short, with 10 bases between. The CDR3 DNA is TGTGCCAGCACGACTGGCGACTACGAGCAGTACTTC. It translates to CASTTGDYEQYF.